These 21 T cell receptor beta chains share one sample of origin, sequenced in a study of cytomegalovirus exposure and HLA in healthy donors. Vbeta (60) and Jbeta (13) primers were used in the PCR. Assay: immunoSEQ multiplex PCR; the TCRdb copy retains only in-frame clones and omits some. There are about 160,000 clones in the sample; 84% occur only once, and under 7.5% lies in the top ten. Material: PBMCs. The receptors shown here come from a man aged 50-59 years in good health and CMV-seropositive.

The genes are TRBV5-1 and TRBJ1-3; tentative D call: TRBD1 (6 bases). The CDR3 has 15 amino acids. Trimming pared 0 bases from V and 2 bases from J, leaving 9 bases between. Germline V gene data show CDR1 as SGHRS and CDR2 as YFSETQ. The CDR3 reads CASSLVAGAGNTIYF. CDR3 nucleotide sequence: TGCGCCAGCAGCTTGGTAGCAGGGGCTGGAAACACCATATATTTT.

This chain connects TRBV7-8 to TRBJ1-5; possible D gene TRBD1, 6 bases. V was shortened by 1 base and J by 4 bases, with 8 bases between the two germline ends. The CDR3 is made up of 14 amino acids. The V gene's germline CDR1 is SGHVS and CDR2 FQNEAQ. This CDR3 is CASSLGGPNQPQHF. The CDR3 DNA follows: TGTGCCAGCAGCTTAGGGGGGCCTAATCAGCCCCAGCATTTT.

The V gene is TRBV30, the J gene TRBJ2-5; 7 bases line up with TRBD2. CDR1 GTSNPN and CDR2 SVGIG come from the germline V gene (reference sequence). The CDR3 covers 11 residues. The V segment lost 7 bases and the J segment 5 bases; nucleotides outside the gene matches: 4. The CDR3 loop is CASRGEETQYF. CDR3 coding DNA: TGTGCCTCCCGGGGGGAGGAGACCCAGTACTTC.

CDR3 loop: CASSPPAESYGYTF. As DNA, the CDR3 is TGCGCCAGCAGCCCCCCCGCAGAAAGCTATGGCTACACCTTC. The chain uses TRBV5-1 and TRBJ1-2, with unresolved D. V lost 4 bases and J lost 4, with 14 bases in between. Germline values: CDR1 SGHRS, CDR2 YFSETQ. The CDR3 sequence is 14 residues long.

The chain is built from TRBV7-4 and TRBJ1-3; D possibly corresponds to TRBD1 (5 bases). Germline loops: CDR1 SGHVT, CDR2 SQSDAQ. This CDR3 is built from 17 residues. V lost 2 bases to trimming and J lost 1 base, with 15 bases between them. Here the CDR3 reads CASSLKRGSCSGNTIYF. CDR3 in DNA: TGTGCCAGCAGCTTAAAAAGGGGCTCTTGTTCTGGAAACACCATATATTTT.

This chain links TRBV5-4 with TRBJ1-2; 10 bases agree with TRBD1. V was pared by 4 bases and J by 6 bases, with 12 bases of the junction left unmatched. The CDR3 has 16 residues. Germline V gene data show CDR1 as SGHNT and CDR2 as YYREEE (reference sequence). The CDR3 region has the DNA TGTGCCAGCAGCCTGACGGGACAGGGGATTAAGCATGGCTACACCTTC. This sequence encodes CASSLTGQGIKHGYTF.

This rearrangement joins TRBV10-2 to TRBJ2-5, with 9 bases lining up with TRBD1. Germline V CDR1 and CDR2: WSHSY, SAAADI. Trimming cost V 7 bases and J 2 bases; bases outside gene matches: 2. CDR3 size: 13 residues. Written as DNA, the CDR3 is TGCGCCAGCAAGGGACAGGGTCAAGAGACCCAGTACTTC. It specifies CASKGQGQETQYF.

V is TRBV11-1 and J is TRBJ1-1; TRBD1 matches 7 bases. The V and J ends lost 8 bases and 1 base, in that order; junction bases with no gene match: 4. The germline CDR1 and CDR2 sequences are SGHAT and FQDESV (reference sequence). The CDR3 is 13 residues long. The CDR3 loop is CASEGQPNTEAFF. CDR3 DNA: TGTGCCAGCGAGGGACAGCCGAACACTGAAGCTTTCTTT. Drawing the rest from reference TRBV11-1 and TRBJ1-1, the complete variable domain is EAEVAQSPRYKITEKSQAVAFWCDPISGHATLYWYRQILGQGPELLVQFQDESVVDDSQLPKDRFSAERLKGVDSTLKIQPAELGDSAMYLCASEGQPNTEAFFGQGTRLTVV.

The J gene is TRBJ2-2, the V gene TRBV13; unclear D gene. Germline CDR1 reads PRHDT; CDR2 reads FYEKMQ (reference sequence). There are 16 residues in the CDR3. Trimming took 4 bases from V and 2 from J, leaving 14 bases between them. The CDR3 is CASSYYTELNTGELFF. CDR3 in DNA: TGTGCCAGCAGCTATTATACCGAGCTTAACACCGGGGAGCTGTTTTTT.

The V and J genes are TRBV2 and TRBJ2-7, with TRBD1 as a possible D gene (6 bases). The CDR3 is 12 residues long. V was shortened by 8 bases and J by 3 bases, with 11 bases between the two germline ends. Germline V lookup: CDR1 SNHLY, CDR2 FYNNEI. The CDR3 here is CASGPQGYEQYF. In nucleotides, the CDR3 is TGTGCCAGCGGACCACAGGGCTACGAGCAGTACTTC.

The rearrangement links TRBV20-1 to TRBJ1-2; D is unresolved. Trimming took 3 bases from V and 5 from J, leaving 7 bases between them. CDR1 DFQATT and CDR2 SNEGSKA come from the germline V gene (reference sequence). The CDR3 is 11 residues long. The CDR3 reads CSARTQYGYTF. The DNA for the CDR3 is TGCAGTGCTAGGACACAGTATGGCTACACCTTC.

The table lists this clone with a few counts. The gene calls are TRBV5-6 and TRBJ1-1; 7 nucleotides line up with TRBD1. The CDR3 has 14 residues. V gave up 0 bases and J gave up 5 bases; unmatched junction bases: 4. Germline lookup yields CDR1 SGHDT and CDR2 YYEEEE. This CDR3 is CASSLGGGWTEAFF. The CDR3 DNA follows: TGTGCCAGCAGCTTGGGAGGGGGCTGGACTGAAGCTTTCTTT.

The rearrangement links TRBV2 to TRBJ1-6, with a possible D match to TRBD1 (6 bases). Germline CDR1 and CDR2: SNHLY and FYNNEI. Trimming removed 5 bases at V and 11 bases at J, with 16 bases between. The CDR3 spans 14 residues. The CDR3 protein is CASSRGGSAAPLHF. CDR3 DNA sequence: TGTGCCAGCAGTCGGGGGGGCAGTGCGGCACCCCTCCACTTT. Combining the CDR3 with reference TRBV2 and TRBJ1-6 gives the whole variable domain EPEVTQTPSHQVTQMGQEVILRCVPISNHLYFYWYRQILGQKVEFLVSFYNNEISEKSEIFDDQFSVERPDGSNFTLKIRSTKLEDSAMYFCASSRGGSAAPLHFGNGTRLTVT.

The chain carries TRBV6-1 and TRBJ2-2; D ambiguous. CDR1 MNHNS and CDR2 SASEGT come from the germline V gene. The CDR3 has 14 residues. V was pared by 7 bases and J by 1 base, with 10 bases between. CDR3: CASTRSLNTGELFF. CDR3 nucleotides: TGTGCCAGCACGCGTTCCCTGAACACCGGGGAGCTGTTTTTT.

This chain links TRBV7-9 with TRBJ1-1, with D possibly being TRBD1 (6 bases). CDR3 length: 16 amino acids. Trimming took 2 bases from V and 0 from J, leaving 13 bases between them. Germline V gives CDR1 SEHNR, CDR2 FQNEAQ (reference sequence). The CDR3 sequence: CASSLPGNRVNTEAFF. The DNA of the CDR3 is TGTGCCAGCAGCTTACCCGGAAACAGGGTGAACACTGAAGCTTTCTTT.

The chain has TRBV18 and TRBJ2-2, with D perhaps matching TRBD1 (7 bases). Germline lookup yields CDR1 KGHSH and CDR2 LQKENI. The CDR3 totals 17 residues. Trimming shortened V by 2 bases and J by 5 bases, and 18 bases separated the two germline ends. The CDR3 reads CASSPVVVRGRTGELFF. Here the CDR3 DNA reads TGTGCCAGCTCACCAGTGGTCGTCAGGGGGAGGACCGGGGAGCTGTTTTTT.

This chain uses TRBV5-4 with TRBJ2-5; possible D gene TRBD1, 6 bases. Germline V CDR1 and CDR2: SGHNT, YYREEE (reference sequence). Between the trimmed V and J ends, which lost 0 bases and 3 bases, there was a span of 9 bases. The CDR3 totals 14 residues. CDR3 loop: CASSLEPGEETQYF. The CDR3 nucleotides read TGTGCCAGCAGCTTGGAGCCAGGGGAAGAGACCCAGTACTTC. The full variable domain, rest sourced from reference TRBV5-4 and TRBJ2-5, is ETGVTQSPTHLIKTRGQQVTLRCSSQSGHNTVSWYQQALGQGPQFIFQYYREEENGRGNFPPRFSGLQFPNYSSELNVNALELDDSALYLCASSLEPGEETQYFGPGTRLLVL.

V usage is TRBV13 and J usage is TRBJ2-3, with D possibly TRBD1 on 5 matching bases. CDR3 length equals 15 residues. CDR1 PRHDT and CDR2 FYEKMQ come from the germline V gene (reference sequence). V lost 2 bases and J 2 bases, leaving 11 bases between the germline ends. In DNA, the CDR3 is TGTGCCAGCAGCTTAAAACCCAGGGCCACAGATACGCAGTATTTT. Translating gives CASSLKPRATDTQYF.

This chain connects TRBV25-1 to TRBJ1-3, with no clear D. The CDR3 has 11 amino acids. Germline assignment: CDR1 MGHDK and CDR2 SYGVNS. The germline V and J ends were trimmed by 4 bases and 6 bases, with 4 bases remaining between them. The CDR3 sequence: CASSGVNTIYF. As DNA, the CDR3 is TGTGCCAGCAGTGGCGTAAACACCATATATTTT.

V usage is TRBV11-2 and J usage is TRBJ2-7, with TRBD2 matching over 8 bases. The CDR3 extends over 15 amino acids. Germline CDR1 and CDR2: SGHAT and FQNNGV. V shed 2 bases and J 1 base; nucleotides not matched to a gene: 4. CDR3 sequence reads: CASSLNSGVSYEQYV. As DNA, the CDR3 is TGTGCCAGCAGCTTAAATAGCGGGGTTTCCTACGAGCAGTACGTC.

In this sample, this clone turned up once. V usage is TRBV7-6 and J usage is TRBJ1-4; weak D call: TRBD1 (6 bases). Germline V CDR1 and CDR2: SGHVS, FNYEAQ. V dropped 5 bases and J dropped 4 bases, with 11 bases sitting between them. The CDR3 loop spans 14 amino acids. The chain's CDR3 is CASSQTGINEKLFF. The CDR3 DNA is TGTGCCAGCAGCCAGACAGGAATTAATGAAAAACTGTTTTTT.